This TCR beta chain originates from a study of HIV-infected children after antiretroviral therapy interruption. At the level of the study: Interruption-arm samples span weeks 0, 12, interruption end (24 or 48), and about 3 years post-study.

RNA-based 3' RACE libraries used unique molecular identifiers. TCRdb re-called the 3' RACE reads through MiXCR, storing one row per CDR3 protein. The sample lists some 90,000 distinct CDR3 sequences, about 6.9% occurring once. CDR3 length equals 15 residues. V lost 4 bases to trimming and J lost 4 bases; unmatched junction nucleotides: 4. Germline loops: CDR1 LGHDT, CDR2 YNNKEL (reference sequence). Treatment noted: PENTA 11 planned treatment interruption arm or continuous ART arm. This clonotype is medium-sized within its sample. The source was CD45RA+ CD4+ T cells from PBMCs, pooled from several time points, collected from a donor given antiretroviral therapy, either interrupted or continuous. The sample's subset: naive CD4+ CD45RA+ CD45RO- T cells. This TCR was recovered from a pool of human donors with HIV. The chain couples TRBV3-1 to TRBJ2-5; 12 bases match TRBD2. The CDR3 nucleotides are TGTGCCAGCAGCCGCGGACTAGCGGGACGAGAGACCCAGTACTTC. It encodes CASSRGLAGRETQYF.